This is a list of T cell receptor beta chains from one sample in a study of T cell changes during pregnancy in multiple sclerosis. Only in-frame clones appear in the TCRdb table, and some are missing; sequencing was by immunoSEQ multiplex PCR. In the table there are about 68,000 clones, 90% of which are singletons. The specimen was peripheral blood, collected in the third trimester of pregnancy. The source of these receptors is a female donor with multiple sclerosis, enrolled in a pregnancy study. Each CDR3 is given with its conserved first and last residue. D genes are given only for firm matches. Some rows have no size entry. The others give once, few or many, or a class for an expanded clone.

abundance: NA
v_gene: TRBV19
j_gene: TRBJ1-1
d_gene: NA
CDR3nt: TGTGCCAGTAGTATGGGTCGGGGATACACTGAAGCTTTCTTT
CDR3aa: CASSMGRGYTEAFF

abundance: NA
v_gene: TRBV6-1
j_gene: TRBJ1-2
d_gene: TRBD1
CDR3nt: TGTGCCAGCAGTCCCGGGACAGGGAACTATGGCTACACCTTC
CDR3aa: CASSPGTGNYGYTF

abundance: NA
v_gene: TRBV2
j_gene: TRBJ1-1
d_gene: TRBD1
CDR3nt: TGTGCCAGCAGGGTGGCTGACAGGGACGCTGAAGCTTTCTTT
CDR3aa: CASRVADRDAEAFF

abundance: once
v_gene: TRBV4-2
j_gene: TRBJ2-7
d_gene: TRBD1
CDR3nt: TGTGCCAGCAGCCAAGAAACCGGGACAGGATCCTACGAGCAGTACTTC
CDR3aa: CASSQETGTGSYEQYF

abundance: NA
v_gene: TRBV19
j_gene: TRBJ2-1
d_gene: TRBD2
CDR3nt: TGTGCCAGTAGTATTGAAGCGGGAGGACCTAGCTCCTACAATGAGCAGTTCTTC
CDR3aa: CASSIEAGGPSSYNEQFF

abundance: NA
v_gene: TRBV7-3
j_gene: TRBJ1-5
d_gene: NA
CDR3nt: TGTGCCAGCAGCCTAAGCCTAGGTCAGCCCCAGCATTTT
CDR3aa: CASSLSLGQPQHF

abundance: NA
v_gene: TRBV6-5
j_gene: TRBJ2-7
d_gene: TRBD1
CDR3nt: TGTGCCAGCCAGGTGACCGGGACAGAGCCCTACGAGCAGTACTTC
CDR3aa: CASQVTGTEPYEQYF

abundance: NA
v_gene: TRBV7-2
j_gene: TRBJ2-3
d_gene: NA
CDR3nt: TGTGCCAGCAGCACCGGACACTTAGGAGATACGCAGTATTTT
CDR3aa: CASSTGHLGDTQYF

abundance: NA
v_gene: TRBV6-4
j_gene: TRBJ2-2
d_gene: TRBD2
CDR3nt: TGTGCCAGCAGTTTCCTAGCGGCCACCGGGGAGCTGTTTTTT
CDR3aa: CASSFLAATGELFF

abundance: NA
v_gene: TRBV7-9
j_gene: TRBJ2-4
d_gene: TRBD2
CDR3nt: TGTGCCAGCAGCTTAACTAGCGGGAAAAACATTCAGTACTTC
CDR3aa: CASSLTSGKNIQYF

abundance: NA
v_gene: TRBV18
j_gene: TRBJ2-1
d_gene: TRBD2
CDR3nt: TGTGCCAGCTCACCGGCCCCAGCGGGAGAGCAGTTCTTC
CDR3aa: CASSPAPAGEQFF

abundance: NA
v_gene: TRBV29-1
j_gene: TRBJ2-7
d_gene: NA
CDR3nt: TGCAGCGTTGAACGGCGGCAGGGGCTTGCCTACGAGCAGTACTTC
CDR3aa: CSVERRQGLAYEQYF

abundance: NA
v_gene: TRBV5-5
j_gene: TRBJ2-7
d_gene: TRBD1
CDR3nt: TGTGCCAGCAGCTTGGTAGGACAGGTCCTCTACGAGCAGTACTTC
CDR3aa: CASSLVGQVLYEQYF

abundance: few
v_gene: TRBV6-5
j_gene: TRBJ1-5
d_gene: NA
CDR3nt: TGTGCCAGCAGTCCCCAGGGGAAGGGGCCCCAGCATTTT
CDR3aa: CASSPQGKGPQHF

abundance: NA
v_gene: TRBV6-1
j_gene: TRBJ2-7
d_gene: NA
CDR3nt: TGTGCCAGCAGTGAATGGTCCGGAGGTGGCGCCTACGAGCAGTACTTC
CDR3aa: CASSEWSGGGAYEQYF

abundance: NA
v_gene: TRBV27
j_gene: TRBJ2-1
d_gene: TRBD2
CDR3nt: TGTGCCAGCAGTCCGGGACTAGCGGGGGGGGCGGTTGAGCAGTTCTTC
CDR3aa: CASSPGLAGGAVEQFF

abundance: NA
v_gene: TRBV27
j_gene: TRBJ1-2
d_gene: TRBD1
CDR3nt: TGTGCCAGCAGTTTATCAGGACAGGGGACCGGCTACACCTTC
CDR3aa: CASSLSGQGTGYTF

abundance: NA
v_gene: TRBV19
j_gene: TRBJ1-2
d_gene: TRBD1
CDR3nt: TGTGCCAGTAGTATAGCCTCGACAGGGGGCTATGGCTACACCTTC
CDR3aa: CASSIASTGGYGYTF

abundance: NA
v_gene: TRBV25-1
j_gene: TRBJ1-2
d_gene: NA
CDR3nt: TGTGCCAGCAGTGAATCATCAGAAAACTATGGCTACACCTTC
CDR3aa: CASSESSENYGYTF

abundance: NA
v_gene: TRBV30
j_gene: TRBJ2-5
d_gene: TRBD2
CDR3nt: TGTGCCTGGAGTCCCAGGGCTAGCGGGATCCAAGAGACCCAGTACTTC
CDR3aa: CAWSPRASGIQETQYF

abundance: NA
v_gene: TRBV4-2
j_gene: TRBJ2-2
d_gene: TRBD2
CDR3nt: TGTGCCAGCAGCCAAGTTGGGGGAGGGCCGGCCGGGGAGCTGTTTTTT
CDR3aa: CASSQVGGGPAGELFF